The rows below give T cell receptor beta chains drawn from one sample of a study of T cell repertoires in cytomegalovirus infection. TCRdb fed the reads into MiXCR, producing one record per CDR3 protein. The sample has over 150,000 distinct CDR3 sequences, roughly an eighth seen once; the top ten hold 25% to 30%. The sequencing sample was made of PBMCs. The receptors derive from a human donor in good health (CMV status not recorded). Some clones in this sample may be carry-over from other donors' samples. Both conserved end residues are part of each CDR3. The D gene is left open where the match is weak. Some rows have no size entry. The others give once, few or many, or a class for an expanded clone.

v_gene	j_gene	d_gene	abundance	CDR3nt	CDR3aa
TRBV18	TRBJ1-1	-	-	TGTGCCAGCTCACGAGGGGACACTGAAGCTTTCTTT	CASSRGDTEAFF
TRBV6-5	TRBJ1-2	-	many	TGTGCCAGCAGTAAGAGGGTCGACTATGGCTACACCTTC	CASSKRVDYGYTF
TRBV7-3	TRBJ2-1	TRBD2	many	TGTGCCAGCAGCTTAATCCCTCGGGCGGGAGGCGAGAATGAGCAGTTCTTC	CASSLIPRAGGENEQFF
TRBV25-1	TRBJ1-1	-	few	TGTGCCAGCAGTGAATACCTATGGCCAGGGAACACTGAAGCTTTCTTT	CASSEYLWPGNTEAFF
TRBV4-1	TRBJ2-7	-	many	TGCGCCAGCAGCCAAGGCACCGCCTCATTCTACGAGCAGTACTTC	CASSQGTASFYEQYF
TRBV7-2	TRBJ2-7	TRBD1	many	TGTGCCAGCGCCCAATCCGGGACAGCCGCCTACGAGCAGTACTTC	CASAQSGTAAYEQYF
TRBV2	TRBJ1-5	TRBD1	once	TGTGCCAGCAGTGAAGGCCCGACAGGGACGGGACAGCCCCAGCATTTT	CASSEGPTGTGQPQHF
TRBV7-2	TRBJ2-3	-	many	TGTGCCAGCAGCTTAGTAGCACGGGGTTCATCGGGGGCAGATACGCAGTATTTT	CASSLVARGSSGADTQYF
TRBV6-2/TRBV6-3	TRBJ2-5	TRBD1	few	TGTGCCAGCAGACACGGGACAGGGTTCGGAGAGACCCAGTACTTC	CASRHGTGFGETQYF
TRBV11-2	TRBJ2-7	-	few	TGTGCCAGCAGCTCCCTTGGAACCAACAAGGACGAGCAGTACTTC	CASSSLGTNKDEQYF